This T cell receptor (beta chain) was captured by sequencing in a study of T cells after yellow fever vaccination. The length of the CDR3 is 13 residues. Per germline, CDR1 MGHDK and CDR2 SYGVNS. The ends were cut back, 6 bases at V and 7 bases at J, with 13 bases in the middle. A single record per CDR3 protein comes from TCRdb applying MiXCR to the 5' RACE reads. The profile shows around 340,000 distinct CDR3 sequences, approximately 12% of them singletons. The genes are TRBV25-1 and TRBJ2-1; no reliable D call. Sequencing was performed on CD4+ T cells sorted from PBMCs, taken 15 days after the yellow fever booster vaccination. This clonotype was obtained from a man younger than 35 who received the YFV17D yellow fever vaccine. The CDR3 nucleotides read TGTGCCAGCAGGGAAACAGAACTGAATGAGCAGTTCTTC. This encodes CASRETELNEQFF.